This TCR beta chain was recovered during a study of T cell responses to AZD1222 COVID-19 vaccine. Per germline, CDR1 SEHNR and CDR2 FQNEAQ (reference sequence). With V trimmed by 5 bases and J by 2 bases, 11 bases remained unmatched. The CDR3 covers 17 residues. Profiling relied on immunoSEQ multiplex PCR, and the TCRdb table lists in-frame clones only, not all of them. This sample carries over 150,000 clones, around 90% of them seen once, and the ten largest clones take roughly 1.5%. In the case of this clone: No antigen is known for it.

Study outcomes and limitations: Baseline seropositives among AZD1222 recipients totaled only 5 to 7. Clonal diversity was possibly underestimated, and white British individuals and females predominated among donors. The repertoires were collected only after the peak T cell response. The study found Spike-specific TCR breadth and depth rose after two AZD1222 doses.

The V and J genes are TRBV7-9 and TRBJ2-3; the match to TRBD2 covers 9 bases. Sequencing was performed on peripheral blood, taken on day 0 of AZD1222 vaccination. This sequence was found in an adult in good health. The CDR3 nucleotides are TGTGCCAGCAGCGCCCAGCGGGGGGCCGCCCCCACAGATACGCAGTATTTT. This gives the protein CASSAQRGAAPTDTQYF.